These 11 T cell receptor beta chains were all obtained from the same sample, sequenced in a study of blood T cell repertoires in COVID-19. Here immunoSEQ multiplex PCR was the method, and the copy in TCRdb shows in-frame clones only, minus some. Altogether approximately 230,000 clones are present, 85% to 90% being singletons, with the ten largest covering around 1.5%. Sequencing was performed on peripheral blood. These receptors all stem from a man aged 80 or over with acute or convalescent COVID-19.

This clone is a singleton in its sample. The chain uses TRBV11-2 and TRBJ2-1, with 8 nucleotides matching TRBD2. Germline assignment: CDR1 SGHAT and CDR2 FQNNGV. After removal of 2 bases from V and 3 bases from J, the junction contained 3 bases not matched to a gene. The CDR3 extends over 15 amino acids. The CDR3, as DNA: TGTGCCAGCAGCTTACAAAGCGGGAGCTACAATGAGCAGTTCTTC. Its translation: CASSLQSGSYNEQFF.

The V call is TRBV6-5, the J call TRBJ2-1, with TRBD1 matching over 9 bases. This CDR3 has 14 amino acids. The V gene's germline CDR1 is MNHEY and CDR2 SVGAGI. V was pared by 6 bases and J by 7 bases, with 7 bases of the junction left unmatched. Written as DNA, the CDR3 is TGTGCCAGCAGAAACAGGGGGCGAGGTAATGAGCAGTTCTTC. Amino acid sequence: CASRNRGRGNEQFF.

The rearrangement uses TRBV9 and TRBJ2-2; D perhaps matches TRBD1 (5 bases). V was clipped by 4 bases and J by 0 bases, with 13 bases between them. This CDR3 is 16 amino acids long. CDR1 and CDR2 (germline): SGDLS, YYNGEE. The CDR3 is CASSLRQISNTGELFF. CDR3 nucleotides: TGTGCCAGCAGCCTACGACAGATATCGAACACCGGGGAGCTGTTTTTT.

Of note for this clone: Other DNA variants within this sample encode the same CDR3. The chain joins TRBV6-2 or TRBV6-3 to TRBJ1-1, with D possibly being TRBD1 (5 bases). CDR1 MNHEY and CDR2 SVGEGT come from the germline V gene. Deletions cut 5 bases from V and 2 bases from J, with 12 bases between. CDR3 size: 14 residues. The CDR3 DNA reads as TGTGCCAGCAGTCCCCTGACAGTAAACACTGAAGCTTTCTTT. This codes for CASSPLTVNTEAFF.

The gene calls are TRBV5-6 and TRBJ1-1; 9 bases fit TRBD1. CDR3 length: 16 residues. Germline trimming cut 2 bases from V and 3 bases from J; bases unmatched to any gene: 8. The V gene's germline CDR1 is SGHDT and CDR2 YYEEEE. In DNA, the CDR3 is TGTGCCAGCAGCTTTGGGACAGGGTGGGAGGACACTGAAGCTTTCTTT. This sequence encodes CASSFGTGWEDTEAFF.

This sequence joins TRBV6-6 and TRBJ1-4, with 11 bases identical to TRBD1. This CDR3 has 13 amino acids. Germline loops: CDR1 MNHNY, CDR2 SVGAGI (reference sequence). V dropped 5 bases and J dropped 11; count of bases not matched to a gene: 4. The CDR3 coding sequence is TGTGCCAGCAGTATAGGGACAGGGGGGAAACTGTTTTTT. Translating it yields CASSIGTGGKLFF.

The CDR3 here is CASSLGQVQYF. For the CDR3, the DNA is TGCGCCAGCAGCTTGGGTCAGGTGCAGTACTTC. The chain links TRBV5-1 to TRBJ2-7; D ambiguous. Between the trimmed V and J ends, which lost 0 bases and 9 bases, there was a span of 7 bases. The V gene's germline CDR1 is SGHRS and CDR2 YFSETQ. This CDR3 contains 11 residues.

The CDR3, as DNA: TGTGCCAGCAGCGTAGGGGCCGGGAATGGTGAGCGGACCCAGTACTTC. The encoded protein is CASSVGAGNGERTQYF. The chain is built from TRBV9 and TRBJ2-5; TRBD2 is a possible D gene (5 bases). The germline CDR1 and CDR2 sequences are SGDLS and YYNGEE. The germline V and J ends were trimmed by 0 bases and 7 bases, with 19 bases remaining between them. There are 16 residues in the CDR3.

The V gene is TRBV4-3, the J gene TRBJ2-2, with TRBD2 matching 9 bases. With V trimmed by 3 bases and J by 5 bases, 7 bases remained unmatched. Germline V gene data show CDR1 as LGHNA and CDR2 as YSLEER. The CDR3 is made up of 16 amino acids. In nucleotides, the CDR3 is TGCGCCAGCAGCCATCATAGCGGGAGTAGAACCGGGGAGCTGTTTTTT. Protein product: CASSHHSGSRTGELFF.

V is TRBV3-1 (or the pseudogene TRBV3-2) and J is TRBJ1-2; D gene uncertain. CDR1 is LGHDT, CDR2 YNNKEL, per germline (reference sequence). V was clipped by 1 base and J by 0 bases, with 3 bases between them. The CDR3 has 13 amino acids. Here the CDR3 reads CASSQGANYGYTF. For the CDR3, the DNA is TGTGCCAGCAGCCAAGGAGCTAACTATGGCTACACCTTC.

This chain joins TRBV6-5 and TRBJ1-6; D is perhaps TRBD1 (6 bases). The CDR3 runs 15 residues. V was cut by 2 bases and J by 7 bases, with 12 bases left in between. Per the germline V gene, CDR1 is MNHEY and CDR2 is SVGAGI. As DNA, the CDR3 is TGTGCCAGCAGTTACGTACAGGGAGGGAATTCACCCCTCCACTTT. Protein: CASSYVQGGNSPLHF.